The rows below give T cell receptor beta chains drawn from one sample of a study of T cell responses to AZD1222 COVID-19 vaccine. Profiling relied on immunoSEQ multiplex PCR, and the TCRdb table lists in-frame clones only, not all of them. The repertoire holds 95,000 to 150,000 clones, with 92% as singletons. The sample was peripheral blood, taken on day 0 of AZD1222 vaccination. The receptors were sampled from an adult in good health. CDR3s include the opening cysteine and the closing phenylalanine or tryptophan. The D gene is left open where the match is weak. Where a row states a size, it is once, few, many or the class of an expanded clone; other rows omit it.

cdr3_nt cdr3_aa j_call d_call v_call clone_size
TGTGCCAGCGGGTGGACAGGGAACAATGAGCAGTTCTTC CASGWTGNNEQFF TRBJ2-1 TRBD1 TRBV12-3/TRBV12-4 NA
TGTGCCAGCAGTTACTCGATCGGCCCAGATGGCTACACCTTC CASSYSIGPDGYTF TRBJ1-2 NA TRBV6-5 NA
TGTGCCAGCAGTCCGTCCGGGACGGTGTATGAAAAACTGTTTTTT CASSPSGTVYEKLFF TRBJ1-4 NA TRBV6-2/TRBV6-3 NA
TGTGCCAGTAGTCTCCGGACAGGAGTCCTAGGGCCTCAGCCCCAGCATTTT CASSLRTGVLGPQPQHF TRBJ1-5 TRBD1 TRBV19 NA
TGTGCCAGCAGTGAAGCCGGACAGGCCACAGATACGCAGTATTTT CASSEAGQATDTQYF TRBJ2-3 TRBD1 TRBV6-4 NA
TGTGCCAGTAGTATATTAGCGGGAGGGGCCGGGGAGCTGTTTTTT CASSILAGGAGELFF TRBJ2-2 TRBD2 TRBV19 NA
TGTGCCAGCAGCTTGGGGACAGGGACGGCGGATGGCTACACCTTC CASSLGTGTADGYTF TRBJ1-2 TRBD1 TRBV7-2 NA
TGTGCCAGCAGTTTAACGGGTAGAGAGAACCAAGAGACCCAGTACTTC CASSLTGRENQETQYF TRBJ2-5 NA TRBV27 NA
TGTGCCAGCAGTCAGGACAGCACAGATACGCAGTATTTT CASSQDSTDTQYF TRBJ2-3 NA TRBV2 NA
TGTGCCAGCGGTTTACAGGGGGCGGTTGGGCAAGAGACCCAGTACTTC CASGLQGAVGQETQYF TRBJ2-5 TRBD1 TRBV27 NA
TGTGCCAGTAGCTATAGGAGTTTTCAGCCCCAGCATTTT CASSYRSFQPQHF TRBJ1-5 NA TRBV19 NA
TGTGCCAGCAGAACGACAGGGCCAGATACGCAGTATTTT CASRTTGPDTQYF TRBJ2-3 TRBD1 TRBV5-4 NA
TGTGCCAGCTCACCACCGTCGGGAGAGACCCAGTACTTC CASSPPSGETQYF TRBJ2-5 NA TRBV18 NA
TGTGCCATCAGGGTAGCGGGAGAGGGCTGGAATGAGCAGTTCTTC CAIRVAGEGWNEQFF TRBJ2-1 TRBD2 TRBV10-3 NA
TGTGCCAGCAGCTGGCCGGGGGCGATGAACACTGAAGCTTTCTTT CASSWPGAMNTEAFF TRBJ1-1 NA TRBV5-5 NA
TGTGCCAGCCCGGCATCGGGAAACACCATATATTTT CASPASGNTIYF TRBJ1-3 NA TRBV7-9 NA
TGTGCCAGCAGTCTGACAGGGGCCACTGAAGCTTTCTTT CASSLTGATEAFF TRBJ1-1 TRBD1 TRBV12-3/TRBV12-4 once
TGTGCCAGCTCCTCAGGGGCGGGAGAGACCCAGTACTTC CASSSGAGETQYF TRBJ2-5 NA TRBV18 NA
TGTGCCAGCAGCTCATCCGGGACCTCGAATGAAAAACTGTTTTTT CASSSSGTSNEKLFF TRBJ1-4 NA TRBV5-4 NA
TGTGCCAGCAGCCCCACGAACTACAATGAGCAGTTCTTC CASSPTNYNEQFF TRBJ2-1 NA TRBV6-4 NA
TGTGCCAGCAGCTTTGGCTCCTCTAACTATGGCTACACCTTC CASSFGSSNYGYTF TRBJ1-2 NA TRBV11-2 once
TGTGCCAGCAGCCGAACGACAGGGGAAGAGACCCAGTACTTC CASSRTTGEETQYF TRBJ2-5 TRBD1 TRBV2 NA
TGCGCCAGCAGCAGGGACAGCAGGACTGTCACCTTC CASSRDSRTVTF TRBJ1-2 TRBD1 TRBV10-2 NA
TGTGCCAGCAGCCCCCAGCCGGGTACCAACTACGAGCAGTACTTC CASSPQPGTNYEQYF TRBJ2-7 NA TRBV7-2 once
TGTGCCAGCAGCTTAGATATTCGCGGAAACTATGGCTACACCTTC CASSLDIRGNYGYTF TRBJ1-2 NA TRBV7-2 NA
TGTGCCAGCAGTTACCAATCGAACACTGAAGCTTTCTTT CASSYQSNTEAFF TRBJ1-1 NA TRBV6-5 NA
TGTGCCAGCAGCGATCCGGGACTCCTTTTTGGGGCCAACGTCCTGACTTTC CASSDPGLLFGANVLTF TRBJ2-6 NA TRBV7-2 NA
TGTGCCAGCAGCTTGGGCGACAGGGACCTAAGAGAGCAGTACTTC CASSLGDRDLREQYF TRBJ2-7 TRBD1 TRBV5-6 NA
TGTGCCAGCAGCCAACAGGGGGTAGGTTCACCCCTCCACTTT CASSQQGVGSPLHF TRBJ1-6 TRBD1 TRBV7-8 NA
TGTGCCAGCAGTGATGACAGATCTAATGAAAAACTGTTTTTT CASSDDRSNEKLFF TRBJ1-4 NA TRBV25-1 NA
TGTGCCAGCAGCCCGCGGACGGGGTGGGGAGATACGCAGTATTTT CASSPRTGWGDTQYF TRBJ2-3 NA TRBV7-8 NA
TGTGCCAGCAGCCCGGATGCAAGCACTGAAGCTTTCTTT CASSPDASTEAFF TRBJ1-1 NA TRBV2 NA
TGTGCCTGGAGTGTACGGGGGCAGCAGCCCCAGCATTTT CAWSVRGQQPQHF TRBJ1-5 NA TRBV30 NA
TGTGCCAGCAGTTATACAGGGGATGGCTACACCTTC CASSYTGDGYTF TRBJ1-2 TRBD1 TRBV12-3/TRBV12-4 NA
TGTGCCAGCAGCCTGAGTATGGGCCGGATGGTCGATACGCAGTATTTT CASSLSMGRMVDTQYF TRBJ2-3 NA TRBV7-2 NA
TGTGCCTGGAGGAGAGAGGGATTCGTTGAAAAACTGTTTTTT CAWRREGFVEKLFF TRBJ1-4 NA TRBV30 NA
TGTGCCACCAGCATAGACAGGGGGACTAATGAAAAACTGTTTTTT CATSIDRGTNEKLFF TRBJ1-4 TRBD1 TRBV15 NA
TGTGCCAGCAGCTTAGGGGGGACTAGCGGATACAATGAGCAGTTCTTC CASSLGGTSGYNEQFF TRBJ2-1 TRBD2 TRBV11-3 NA
TGTGCCAGCAGCTTGGCAGCAGGCCTTGAGCAGTTCTTC CASSLAAGLEQFF TRBJ2-1 NA TRBV5-6 NA
TGTGCCAGCAGCCTGGTAGACCCGAATTCACCCCTCCACTTT CASSLVDPNSPLHF TRBJ1-6 NA TRBV11-2 NA
TGCGCCACAGACCCGGGCTCCTACAATGAGCAGTTCTTC CATDPGSYNEQFF TRBJ2-1 NA TRBV10-2 once
TGCGCCAGCAGCACACGGACTAGCGGGGGGTATAGAACTAGCACAGATACGCAGTATTTT CASSTRTSGGYRTSTDTQYF TRBJ2-3 TRBD2 TRBV4-1 NA
TGTGCCAGCAGGAGGGTAGGCTTTGGTGAAAAACTGTTTTTT CASRRVGFGEKLFF TRBJ1-4 NA TRBV6-5 NA
TGTGCCACCCACCGGGGAAGGGATAATTCACCCCTCCACTTT CATHRGRDNSPLHF TRBJ1-6 NA TRBV6-5 NA
TGTGCCAGCAGCTACAGAGCAGGGGCTGGCAATGAGCAGTTCTTC CASSYRAGAGNEQFF TRBJ2-1 NA TRBV7-9 NA